This T cell receptor (beta chain) was recorded in a study of T cells after yellow fever vaccination. Study-level points and caveats: Reappearance after the booster was seen for most primary-vaccination clones, at 95% to 97% CD4 and around 88% CD8. Overlap between CD4 and CD8 compartments was detected for a small share of clonotypes. Compared with primary, the secondary response was weaker and peaked at day 5, not 15.

TCRdb ran MiXCR on the 5' RACE reads and lists one entry per CDR3 protein. The table includes hundreds of thousands of distinct CDR3 sequences, roughly a fifth detected once. The germline V gene has CDR1 MGHRA and CDR2 YSYEKL. The CDR3 contains 15 residues. Notes on this clonotype: Its target is not known. The junction departs from the called germline gene at one end, perhaps through a read error.

The chain carries TRBV4-1 and TRBJ2-3; TRBD2 is a possible D gene (5 bases). The source of this sequence is a man younger than 35 who received the YFV17D yellow fever vaccine. Here the sequenced sample was PBMCs, taken roughly 20 days after the first yellow fever vaccination. The chain's CDR3 is CASIPGSPSTHTQYF. CDR3 coding DNA: TGCGCCAGCATCCCAGGAAGCCCTAGCACACATACGCAGTATTTT.